Listed below are T cell receptor beta chains from one sample, sequenced in a study of blood T cell repertoires in COVID-19. Generated by immunoSEQ multiplex PCR, the TCRdb table keeps only in-frame clones and is missing some. The table has over 70,000 clones, roughly four fifths seen once. The sample was peripheral blood. All receptors derive from a man in his thirties or forties with COVID-19, enrolled during active disease. Both conserved end residues are part of each CDR3. A D gene is named only where the DNA matches it firmly. Rows give clone size only sometimes, using once, few, many, or a class for an expanded clone.

clone_size	j_call	v_call	d_call	cdr3_nt	cdr3_aa
.	TRBJ2-2	TRBV6-5	.	TGTGCCAGCACCCTATACACCGGGGAGCTGTTTTTT	CASTLYTGELFF
.	TRBJ1-1	TRBV19	.	TGTGCCAGTAGTATAGAAAGCGGGGACCAAACTGAAGCTTTCTTT	CASSIESGDQTEAFF
.	TRBJ1-1	TRBV19	.	TGTGCCAGTAGTGGAGGGTACCTTGAAGCTTTCTTT	CASSGGYLEAFF
.	TRBJ1-3	TRBV18	TRBD1	TGTGCCAGCTCGCTGGGACAGAGGGGAAACACCATATATTTT	CASSLGQRGNTIYF
.	TRBJ1-5	TRBV6-5	TRBD1	TGTGCCAGCAGGGCCGACAGGGGTAACAATCAGCCCCAGCATTTT	CASRADRGNNQPQHF
.	TRBJ1-4	TRBV30	.	TGTGCCTGGAGTGTAAGACAGAACTATAATGAAAAACTGTTTTTT	CAWSVRQNYNEKLFF
.	TRBJ1-5	TRBV6-5	TRBD1	TGTGCCAGCAGCCGGACAGGGAATCAGCCCCAGCATTTT	CASSRTGNQPQHF
.	TRBJ2-7	TRBV7-2	.	TGTGCCAGCAGCTTAGACCCTAACCCTGACGAGCAGTACTTC	CASSLDPNPDEQYF
.	TRBJ1-2	TRBV6-1	TRBD1	TGTGCCAGCAGTGAAGCGGACAGGAACTATGGCTACACCTTC	CASSEADRNYGYTF
many	TRBJ2-3	TRBV6-4	TRBD1	TGTGCCAGCAGTGGGACAGGGGGCACAGATACGCAGTATTTT	CASSGTGGTDTQYF
.	TRBJ1-3	TRBV14	TRBD1	TGTGCCAGCAGCCGGACAGACAGGGGTGGAAACACCATATATTTT	CASSRTDRGGNTIYF
medium-sized	TRBJ2-1	TRBV19	TRBD2	TGTGCCAGTAGTATAGGGCGGGGGGGCAGCTCCTACAATGAGCAGTTCTTC	CASSIGRGGSSYNEQFF
.	TRBJ2-3	TRBV7-2	.	TGTGCCAGCAGCTTTCGACTGGGCGGGCCCACAGATACGCAGTATTTT	CASSFRLGGPTDTQYF
.	TRBJ1-1	TRBV4-2	TRBD1	TGTGCCAGCAGCCAGGGACAGGCCACTGAAGCTTTCTTT	CASSQGQATEAFF
.	TRBJ2-5	TRBV15	.	TGTGCCACCAGCAGAGAAGTCAGGGTGGGGGAGACCCAGTACTTC	CATSREVRVGETQYF
.	TRBJ1-1	TRBV7-9	.	TGTGCCACCAACCAGGGCAGCACTGAAGCTTTCTTT	CATNQGSTEAFF
once	TRBJ2-7	TRBV5-6	TRBD1	TGTGCCAGCAGCTCATCGACAGGGACCTACGAGCAGTACTTC	CASSSSTGTYEQYF
.	TRBJ1-4	TRBV2	.	TGTGCCAGCACTCAGGGATTGATTTCTGGTGAAAAACTGTTTTTT	CASTQGLISGEKLFF
.	TRBJ2-2	TRBV2	TRBD1	TGTGCCAGCAGCATAGACAGGGGACCCGGGGAGCTGTTTTTT	CASSIDRGPGELFF
.	TRBJ1-4	TRBV29-1	.	TGCAGCCCCCACGGGGGTACCAATGAAAAACTGTTTTTT	CSPHGGTNEKLFF
.	TRBJ2-1	TRBV28	TRBD2	TGTGCCAGTACCCCCGGGACTAGCGGGTGGGGGAATGAGCAGTTCTTC	CASTPGTSGWGNEQFF
few	TRBJ1-2	TRBV28	.	TGTGCCAGCAGCCAACTCCCCTATGGCTACACCTTC	CASSQLPYGYTF
.	TRBJ2-2	TRBV11-1	.	TGTGCCAGCAGAGGAGGCCGAGCGCCTGGGGAGCTGTTTTTT	CASRGGRAPGELFF
.	TRBJ2-7	TRBV7-2	TRBD1	TGTGCCAGCAGCCAGGGGGGCAGGGGGCGATGGGAGCAGTACTTC	CASSQGGRGRWEQYF
.	TRBJ2-2	TRBV6-5	.	TGTGCCAGCAGGTTCGGGATATGGAACACCGGGGAGCTGTTTTTT	CASRFGIWNTGELFF
.	TRBJ2-7	TRBV29-1	TRBD2	TGCAGCGTCGGGGGGAGGGATGGCTACGAGCAGTACTTC	CSVGGRDGYEQYF